These 31 T cell receptor beta chains originate from one sample sequenced in a study of T cell repertoires in cytomegalovirus infection. One entry per CDR3 protein results from TCRdb running MiXCR on the reads. The table includes about 230,000 distinct CDR3 sequences, 6.5% detected once. Sequencing input: PBMCs. Receptors originate from a human donor in good health (CMV status not recorded). Some clones in this sample may be carry-over from other donors' samples.

In this sample, this clonotype turned up many times. The chain joins TRBV29-1 to TRBJ2-7; a possible D gene is TRBD1 (6 bases). V was trimmed by 4 bases and J by 2 bases, leaving 9 bases between them. Germline V gene lookup returns CDR1 SQVTM and CDR2 ANQGSEA. This CDR3 spans 12 amino acids. The CDR3 here is CSVGQATYEQYF. The DNA of the CDR3 is TGCAGCGTTGGACAGGCCACCTACGAGCAGTACTTC.

This rearrangement joins TRBV20-1 to TRBJ2-5; 10 nucleotides line up with TRBD2. Per the germline V gene, CDR1 is DFQATT and CDR2 is SNEGSKA (reference sequence). The CDR3 is 14 residues long. V shed 5 bases and J 1 base; nucleotides not matched to a gene: 4. CDR3 sequence (DNA): TGCAGTGCTTTTAGCGGGGGGCTCCAAGAGACCCAGTACTTC. Amino acids: CSAFSGGLQETQYF.

This clonotype was found many times. CDR3 coding DNA: TGTGCCAGCAGCCCCGGTACGGCGTCTCCTGAAGCTTTCTTT. Amino acid sequence: CASSPGTASPEAFF. The chain is built from TRBV7-2 and TRBJ1-1; D remains ambiguous. With 5 bases removed from V and 6 bases from J, the gap between germline ends came to 16 bases. The CDR3 length is 14 residues. The germline V gene has CDR1 SGHTA and CDR2 FQGNSA. Looking up the rest from reference TRBV7-2 and TRBJ1-1 gives the full variable domain: GAGVSQSPSNKVTEKGKDVELRCDPISGHTALYWYRQSLGQGLEFLIYFQGNSAPDKSGLPSDRFSAERTGGSVSTLTIQRTQQEDSAVYLCASSPGTASPEAFFGQGTRLTVV.

This clonotype has a count of ten or more. The chain recombines TRBV7-8 with TRBJ1-4, with D uncertain. CDR3 size: 16 residues. The V end lost 5 bases, the J end lost 7 bases, and 20 bases lay between the germline ends. Germline CDR1 reads SGHVS; CDR2 reads FQNEAQ. The DNA for the CDR3 is TGTGCCAGCAGCACCGGATTAATCCTATCTGGTGAAAAACTGTTTTTT. Translating gives CASSTGLILSGEKLFF.

This clonotype was recorded at least ten times. This rearrangement joins TRBV28 to TRBJ1-2; D is possibly TRBD1 (5 bases). The germline V gene has CDR1 MDHEN and CDR2 SYDVKM. The CDR3 extends over 15 amino acids. V was clipped by 4 bases and J by 9 bases, with 21 bases between them. The CDR3 sequence: CASSSDSGAEFSYTF. The CDR3 nucleotides read TGTGCCAGCAGTTCAGACTCCGGGGCCGAGTTTAGCTACACCTTC.

This clonotype was recorded at least ten times. This chain joins TRBV18 and TRBJ1-1, with 9 bases matching TRBD1. The CDR3 has 15 residues. Germline V gene lookup returns CDR1 KGHSH and CDR2 LQKENI. V lost 4 bases and J lost 3; bases outside the gene matches: 6. This chain's CDR3 is CASSLTDRGDTEAFF. CDR3 nucleotides: TGTGCCAGCTCACTGACGGACAGGGGAGACACTGAAGCTTTCTTT.

The rearrangement uses TRBV20-1 and TRBJ2-3; D unclear. Germline CDR1 and CDR2: DFQATT and SNEGSKA (reference sequence). The CDR3 runs to 13 residues. Trimming stripped 5 bases from V and 4 bases from J, with 13 bases between. CDR3 DNA: TGCAGTGCTCCCCAGACTTTCGCAGATACGCAGTATTTT. Protein: CSAPQTFADTQYF.

At least ten counts were recorded for this clonotype. The chain has TRBV12-3 or TRBV12-4 and TRBJ1-2, with D unresolved. Trimming removed 2 bases at V and 4 bases at J, with 5 bases between. The CDR3 loop spans 12 amino acids. CDR3 sequence reads: CASSLYAYGYTF. The CDR3 nucleotides are TGTGCCAGCAGTTTATACGCCTATGGCTACACCTTC.

There are a few counts of this clonotype. V and J are TRBV29-1 and TRBJ2-2; either TRBD1 or TRBD2 may supply D (5 bases each). The CDR3 covers 12 residues. V was shortened by 5 bases and J by 6 bases, with 10 bases between the two germline ends. Germline V gives CDR1 SQVTM, CDR2 ANQGSEA. The CDR3 loop reads CSVIGTAGELFF. For the CDR3, the DNA is TGCAGCGTTATAGGGACGGCCGGGGAGCTGTTTTTT.

This clonotype was observed at least ten times. This chain joins TRBV28 and TRBJ1-1; weak D call: TRBD1 (6 bases). The CDR3 is made up of 15 amino acids. The V end was cut by 4 bases, the J end by 1 base, with 13 bases between. The V gene's germline CDR1 is MDHEN and CDR2 SYDVKM. The CDR3 sequence is CASSSPGVGNTEAFF. The CDR3, as DNA: TGTGCCAGCAGTTCACCAGGGGTTGGGAACACTGAAGCTTTCTTT.

This sequence joins TRBV19 and TRBJ1-5; 12 bases map to TRBD1. With 0 bases clipped from V and 5 bases from J, the junction kept 5 bases outside the gene matches. In germline, CDR1 is LNHDA, CDR2 SQIVND (reference sequence). The CDR3 loop spans 17 amino acids. The CDR3 reads CASSIDTWDRGHQPQHF. The CDR3 nucleotides read TGTGCCAGTAGTATAGATACGTGGGACAGGGGGCATCAGCCCCAGCATTTT.

There are many counts of this clonotype. The chain has TRBV25-1 and TRBJ2-2; no clear D gene. Between the trimmed V and J ends, which lost 6 bases and 3 bases, there was a span of 11 bases. CDR3 length: 14 amino acids. Germline CDR1 MGHDK, CDR2 SYGVNS. CDR3: CASRTGPYTGELFF. The CDR3 coding sequence is TGTGCCAGCAGAACCGGGCCCTACACCGGGGAGCTGTTTTTT.

This clonotype was seen only a few times. V and J are TRBV23-1 and TRBJ2-7; D is possibly TRBD2 (5 bases). TRBV23-1 is classed as an ORF, of uncertain function. The CDR3 totals 15 residues. The V and J ends lost 0 bases and 5 bases respectively, with 14 bases between them. DNA of the CDR3: TGCGCCAGCAGTCAATCACCGGGGTTCCTCCACGAGCAGTACTTC. Translated: CASSQSPGFLHEQYF.

This clonotype showed up many times. This chain connects TRBV27 to TRBJ1-1, with 8 bases matching TRBD1. Looked up from germline, CDR1 is MNHEY and CDR2 is SMNVEV (reference sequence). CDR3 size: 15 residues. J was trimmed by 0 bases and V by 4 bases; bases with no gene match: 4. CDR3: CASSSYRGMNTEAFF. CDR3 DNA sequence: TGTGCCAGCAGTTCCTACAGGGGGATGAACACTGAAGCTTTCTTT.

This clonotype was recorded many times. The junction departs from the called germline gene at one end, perhaps through a read error. This chain uses TRBV6-2 or TRBV6-3 with TRBJ1-5, with 7 nucleotides matching TRBD1. Germline V gives CDR1 MNHEY, CDR2 SVGEGT. The CDR3 extends over 14 amino acids. The CDR3, as DNA: TGTGCCAGCAGTTACGGGACAGTCAATCAGCCCCAGCTTTTT. Amino acids: CASSYGTVNQPQLF.

This clonotype was detected ten times or more. The V gene is TRBV6-5, the J gene TRBJ2-7; 7 bases fit TRBD1. The J segment lost 5 bases and the V segment lost 7 bases, leaving 8 bases of the junction unmatched. The V gene's germline CDR1 is MNHEY and CDR2 SVGAGI. CDR3 size: 13 residues. The CDR3 DNA reads as TGTGCCAGCACATCACAGGGGATCAACGAGCAGTACTTC. Translating it yields CASTSQGINEQYF.

The sample holds many counts of this clonotype. This chain joins TRBV6-2 or TRBV6-3 and TRBJ1-1; D perhaps matches TRBD1 (6 bases). The CDR3 sequence is 13 residues long. Germline CDR1 is MNHEY and CDR2 is SVGEGT. The V end was cut by 3 bases, the J end by 8 bases, with 13 bases between. CDR3: CASSYYGTNEAFF. In nucleotides, the CDR3 is TGTGCCAGCAGTTATTACGGGACAAACGAAGCTTTCTTT.

This clonotype was found a few times. This chain joins TRBV15 and TRBJ1-5; 8 nucleotides align to TRBD1. The CDR3 spans 15 residues. The germline CDR1 and CDR2 sequences are LNHNV and YYDKDF (reference sequence). The V gene end was trimmed by 5 bases and the J gene end by 4 bases; junction bases not matched to a gene: 7. The CDR3 coding sequence is TGTGCCACCAGCGGGGAACAGGGGGGGAATCAGCCCCAGCATTTT. It encodes CATSGEQGGNQPQHF.

This clonotype was picked up many times. The gene calls are TRBV7-2 and TRBJ1-5; 9 bases are shared with TRBD1. Germline CDR1 and CDR2: SGHTA and FQGNSA. V gave up 3 bases and J gave up 6 bases; unmatched junction bases: 6. The CDR3 loop spans 15 amino acids. The CDR3 loop is CASSFSTGGPQPQHF. CDR3 sequence (DNA): TGTGCCAGCAGCTTCTCAACAGGGGGCCCTCAGCCCCAGCATTTT.

The chain links TRBV6-2 or TRBV6-3 to TRBJ2-1; D remains ambiguous. This CDR3 region has 13 residues. Looked up from germline, CDR1 is MNHEY and CDR2 is SVGEGT. The ends were cut back, 2 bases at V and 5 bases at J, with 7 bases in the middle. Here the CDR3 DNA reads TGTGCCAGCAGTTACGTCCGGCACAATGAGCAGTTCTTC. It is translated as CASSYVRHNEQFF.

This clonotype was observed at least ten times. V gene TRBV28 combines with J gene TRBJ2-7; TRBD1 agrees at 9 bases. Germline CDR1 is MDHEN and CDR2 is SYDVKM. V trimming: 3 bases; J trimming: 6 bases; junction bases outside the gene matches: 3. The CDR3 consists of 13 residues. CDR3: CASSLADRGEQYF. The CDR3 bases are TGTGCCAGCAGTTTGGCGGACAGGGGCGAGCAGTACTTC.

This chain uses TRBV6-5 with TRBJ2-2, with D possibly matching TRBD2 (6 bases). The germline CDR1 and CDR2 sequences are MNHEY and SVGAGI. With 6 bases removed from V and 9 bases from J, the gap between germline ends came to 11 bases. This CDR3 region has 12 residues. Here the CDR3 DNA reads TGTGCCAGCAGCCAGGGAGGCCGGGAGCTGTTTTTT. This codes for CASSQGGRELFF.

Many counts were recorded for this clonotype. The genes are TRBV29-1 and TRBJ1-3; TRBD1 matches 11 bases. The length of the CDR3 is 15 residues. V lost 6 bases to trimming and J lost 4 bases; unmatched junction nucleotides: 8. The germline V gene encodes CDR1 SQVTM and CDR2 ANQGSEA. CDR3 sequence: CSVSGTGGDGNTIYF. CDR3 in DNA: TGCAGCGTATCCGGGACAGGGGGAGACGGAAACACCATATATTTT.

In its sample, this clonotype was seen many times. The chain links TRBV4-3 to TRBJ2-7; D not resolved. The germline V and J ends were trimmed by 0 bases and 2 bases, with 8 bases remaining between them. Germline CDR1 is LGHNA and CDR2 is YSLEER. The CDR3 has 14 amino acids. CDR3 protein: CASSQDERAYEQYF. CDR3 in DNA: TGCGCCAGCAGCCAAGATGAAAGGGCCTACGAGCAGTACTTC.

In its sample, this clonotype was seen many times. The V and J genes are TRBV14 and TRBJ2-7; 9 bases map to TRBD1. The CDR3 runs to 18 residues. The junction had 15 bases not matched to a gene; V was cut back by 1 base and J by 5 bases. Germline values: CDR1 SGHDN, CDR2 FVKESK. Written as DNA, the CDR3 is TGTGCCAGCAGCCAAGGCCTAGAGCCGGGACAGGGATACCACGAGCAGTACTTC. It encodes CASSQGLEPGQGYHEQYF.

V and J are TRBV4-3 and TRBJ1-1, with a possible D match to TRBD1 (5 bases). V was clipped by 1 base and J by 1 base, with 16 bases between them. Germline CDR1 reads LGHNA; CDR2 reads YSLEER. The CDR3 sequence is 17 residues long. The CDR3 DNA reads TGCGCCAGCAGCCAAGTGAGGGGAATCGACGGGAACACTGAAGCTTTCTTT. As protein: CASSQVRGIDGNTEAFF.

There are many counts of this clonotype. The chain joins TRBV5-5 to TRBJ2-2; perhaps D is TRBD1 or TRBD2 (5 bases each). CDR1 is SGHKS and CDR2 is YYEKEE in the germline V gene (reference sequence). The CDR3 is 15 amino acids. The V end was cut by 4 bases, the J end by 2 bases, with 12 bases between. CDR3 protein: CASSALRDNTGELFF. CDR3 in DNA: TGTGCCAGCAGCGCGCTTCGGGACAACACCGGGGAGCTGTTTTTT.

This clonotype has ten or more counts. The rearrangement joins TRBV6-5 to TRBJ2-7, with TRBD1 matching 8 bases. The CDR3 has 14 residues. The ends lost 5 bases at V and 4 bases at J; junction bases unmatched: 7. CDR1 and CDR2 (germline): MNHEY, SVGAGI. This CDR3 is CASSQGTGRYEQYF. CDR3 bases: TGTGCCAGCAGTCAGGGGACAGGCAGATACGAGCAGTACTTC.

On this clonotype itself: It may be a read error: a sequence one base away is much more abundant. This sequence joins TRBV19 and TRBJ2-7; a weak D match, TRBD1 (6 bases). The CDR3 runs to 14 residues. Germline assignment: CDR1 LNHDA and CDR2 SQIVND (reference sequence). Trimming removed 7 bases at V and 5 bases at J, with 18 bases between. CDR3: CASTLTGGIDEQYF. In DNA form, the CDR3 reads TGTGCCAGTACTCTGACAGGAGGCATCGACGAGCAGTACTTC. Variable domain in full (rest from reference TRBV19 and TRBJ2-7): DGGITQSPKYLFRKEGQNVTLSCEQNLNHDAMYWYRQDPGQGLRLIYYSQIVNDFQKGDIAEGYSVSREKKESFPLTVTSAQKNPTAFYLCASTLTGGIDEQYFGPGTRLTVT.

This clonotype was found a few times. This sequence joins TRBV20-1 and TRBJ2-1; the D gene is possibly TRBD2 (5 bases). Germline V gene sequence: CDR1 DFQATT, CDR2 SNEGSKA (reference sequence). The CDR3 runs to 16 residues. Trimming took 0 bases from V and 4 from J, leaving 16 bases between them. The CDR3 is CSARDSPLAGYNEQFF. The DNA for the CDR3 is TGCAGTGCTAGAGATAGCCCCCTAGCAGGTTACAATGAGCAGTTCTTC.

The table lists this clonotype with many counts. The J gene is TRBJ1-2, the V gene TRBV6-5; no clear D. Germline CDR1 and CDR2: MNHEY and SVGAGI. The CDR3 length is 14 residues. V shed 9 bases and J shed 0 bases, with 14 bases lying between them. DNA of the CDR3: TGTGCCAGTAGCCGGGAGGGAGCTAACTATGGCTACACCTTC. As protein: CASSREGANYGYTF.